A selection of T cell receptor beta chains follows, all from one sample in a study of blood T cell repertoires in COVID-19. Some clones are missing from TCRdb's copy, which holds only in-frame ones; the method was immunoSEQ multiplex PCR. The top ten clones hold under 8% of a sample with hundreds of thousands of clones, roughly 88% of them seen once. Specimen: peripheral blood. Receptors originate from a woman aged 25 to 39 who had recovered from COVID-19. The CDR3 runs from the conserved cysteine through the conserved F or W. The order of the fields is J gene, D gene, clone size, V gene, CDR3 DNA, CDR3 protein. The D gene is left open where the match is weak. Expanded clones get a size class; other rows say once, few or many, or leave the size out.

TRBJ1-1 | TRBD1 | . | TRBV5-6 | TGTGCCAGCAGCCAGCGTACAAGGGACAGGGTAAAAACTGAAGCTTTCTTT | CASSQRTRDRVKTEAFF
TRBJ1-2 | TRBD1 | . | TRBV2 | TGTGCCAGCAGTCCTGGACAGGTTGGCTATGGCTACACCTTC | CASSPGQVGYGYTF
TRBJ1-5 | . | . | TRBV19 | TGTGCCAGTAGTATAGATCGGGCAGGGGGCAATCAGCCCCAGCATTTT | CASSIDRAGGNQPQHF
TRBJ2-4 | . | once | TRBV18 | TGTGCCAGCTCACCAATAGGGGTAAACATTCAGTACTTC | CASSPIGVNIQYF
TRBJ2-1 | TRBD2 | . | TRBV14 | TGTGCCAGCAGCCCTTGGGGGCGGGGGGCCGGTGAGCAGTTCTTC | CASSPWGRGAGEQFF
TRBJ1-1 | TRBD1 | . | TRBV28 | TGTGCCAGCACCTTACAGGGGTGGAATACTGAAGCTTTCTTT | CASTLQGWNTEAFF
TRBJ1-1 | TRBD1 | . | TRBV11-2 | TGTGCCAGCAGCGGGACAGGGGTTTTCGCTGAAGCTTTCTTT | CASSGTGVFAEAFF
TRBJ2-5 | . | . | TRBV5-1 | TGCGCCAGCAGCTTGGTAGCACTCCAAGAGACCCAGTACTTC | CASSLVALQETQYF
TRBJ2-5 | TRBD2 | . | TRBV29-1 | TGCAGCGTTGTGGCGGGGGGCAGGATAGAGACCCAGTACTTC | CSVVAGGRIETQYF
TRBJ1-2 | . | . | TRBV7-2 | TGTGCCAGCAGCTTAGAGGTGTCGCGGATCTATGGCTACACCTTC | CASSLEVSRIYGYTF
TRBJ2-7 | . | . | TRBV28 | TGTGCCAGCAGTTTCCAGATTTACGAGCAGTACTTC | CASSFQIYEQYF
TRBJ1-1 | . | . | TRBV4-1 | TGCGCCAGCAGCCTCGTCGGGGGGGCTGAGGGTGAAGCTTTCTTT | CASSLVGGAEGEAFF
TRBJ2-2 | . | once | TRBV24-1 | TGTGCCACCAGTGATTTGGGTGGGCAGAACACCGGGGAGCTGTTTTTT | CATSDLGGQNTGELFF
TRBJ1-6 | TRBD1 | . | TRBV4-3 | TGCGCCAGCAGCCAGCACTTCGAGGACAGGGAAATTTCACCCCTCCACTTT | CASSQHFEDREISPLHF
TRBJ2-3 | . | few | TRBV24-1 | TGTGCCACCAAATCGCTAAGCGCAGATACGCAGTATTTT | CATKSLSADTQYF
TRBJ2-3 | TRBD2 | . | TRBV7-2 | TGTGCCAGCACACAGGGTTATGCGGGGGGATATACGCAGTATTTT | CASTQGYAGGYTQYF
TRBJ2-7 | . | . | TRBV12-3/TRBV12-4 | TGTGCCAGCAGTTTATTCGTAGCCTACGAGCAGTACTTC | CASSLFVAYEQYF
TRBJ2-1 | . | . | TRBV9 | TGTGCCAGCAGCGTAGAGTTCTTAGGGGGTGAGCAGTTCTTC | CASSVEFLGGEQFF
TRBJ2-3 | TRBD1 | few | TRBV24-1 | TGTGCCACCAGTAGTCCCGGCGGGCGACCACAGGGGGATACGCAGTATTTT | CATSSPGGRPQGDTQYF
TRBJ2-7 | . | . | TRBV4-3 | TGCGCCAGCAGCCAAGGCGGGGCAGGGGGTTTATACGAGCAGTACTTC | CASSQGGAGGLYEQYF
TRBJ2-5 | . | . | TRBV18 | TGTGCCAGCTCACGGGGGGAAGAGACCCAGTACTTC | CASSRGEETQYF
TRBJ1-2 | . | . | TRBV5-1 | TGCGCCAGCAGCTTGGCGCCAGGAGGCTACACCTTC | CASSLAPGGYTF
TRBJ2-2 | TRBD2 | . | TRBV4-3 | TGCGCCAGCAGCCAAGATTTTCCTAGCGGGGGGGCCGCCACCGGGGAGCTGTTTTTT | CASSQDFPSGGAATGELFF
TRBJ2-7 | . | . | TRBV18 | TGTGCCAGCTCACCCGGCCGGGACAAAACCTACGAGCAGTACTTC | CASSPGRDKTYEQYF
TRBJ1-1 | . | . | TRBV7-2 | TGTGCCAGCAGTATTACAAGGAACACTGAAGCTTTCTTT | CASSITRNTEAFF
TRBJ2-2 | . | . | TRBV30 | TGTGCCTGGAGTCTTTTTACCGGGGAGCTGTTTTTT | CAWSLFTGELFF
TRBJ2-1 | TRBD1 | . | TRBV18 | TGTGCCAGCTCACCCCGGGACAGTTACTACAATGAGCAGTTCTTC | CASSPRDSYYNEQFF
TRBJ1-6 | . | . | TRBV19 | TGTGCCAGTACAACAGGGAACTACTATAATTCACCCCTCCACTTT | CASTTGNYYNSPLHF
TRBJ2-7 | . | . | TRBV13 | TGTGCCAGCAGCTTAGGGGAGGGGAGATCCGTTTACGAGCAGTACTTC | CASSLGEGRSVYEQYF
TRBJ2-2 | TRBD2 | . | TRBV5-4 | TGTGCCAGCAGCTTGCCGGGGGGGGATACCGGGGAGCTGTTTTTT | CASSLPGGDTGELFF
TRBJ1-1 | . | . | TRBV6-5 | TGTGCCAGCAAGTCGGGGGGAATGAACACTGAAGCTTTCTTT | CASKSGGMNTEAFF
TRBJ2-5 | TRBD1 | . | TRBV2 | TGTGCCAGCAGGGGACAGGGCCGGGAGACCCAGTACTTC | CASRGQGRETQYF
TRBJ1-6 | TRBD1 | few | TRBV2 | TGTGCCAGCAGGGCTCCCCGGGACAGCTATAATTCACCCCTCCACTTT | CASRAPRDSYNSPLHF
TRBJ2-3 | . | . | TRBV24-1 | TGTGCCACCAGTGATTTGGAGGGCCGGGAAGATACGCAGTATTTT | CATSDLEGREDTQYF
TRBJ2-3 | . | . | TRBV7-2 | TGTGCCAGCAGCTTCTTTTCGTCAGATACGCAGTATTTT | CASSFFSSDTQYF
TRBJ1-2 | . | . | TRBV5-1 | TGCGCCAGCAGCTTGGGGGCAGGGGACTATGGCTACACCTTC | CASSLGAGDYGYTF
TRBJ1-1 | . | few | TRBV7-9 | TGTGCCAGCAGCTCTGGCCTGAACACTGAAGCTTTCTTT | CASSSGLNTEAFF
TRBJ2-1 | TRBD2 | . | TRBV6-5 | TGTGCCAGCGCTCCGGAGCGGGAGTTCTACAATGAGCAGTTCTTC | CASAPEREFYNEQFF
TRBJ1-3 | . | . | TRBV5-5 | TGTGCCAGCAGCTCCGGTATGGGAAACACCATATATTTT | CASSSGMGNTIYF
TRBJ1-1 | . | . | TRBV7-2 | TGTGCCAGCAGCTTAAAGCCTGTAGCTGAAGCTTTCTTT | CASSLKPVAEAFF
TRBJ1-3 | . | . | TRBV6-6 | TGTGCCAGCAGTTTTGTATCTGGAAACACCATATATTTT | CASSFVSGNTIYF
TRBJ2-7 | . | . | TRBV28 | TGTGCCAGCAGCAGAGACAGAACCTACGAGCAGTACTTC | CASSRDRTYEQYF
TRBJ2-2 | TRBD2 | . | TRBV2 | TGTGCCAGCAGAGGGGGACTAGCGGGCACCGGGGAGCTGTTTTTT | CASRGGLAGTGELFF
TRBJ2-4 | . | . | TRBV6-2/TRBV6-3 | TGTGCCAGCAGTTACGGGAGCACACTAGCCAAAAACATTCAGTACTTC | CASSYGSTLAKNIQYF
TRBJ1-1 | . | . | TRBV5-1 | TGCGCCAGCAGCTTGGCCCTGCGGACAGACTACACTGAAGCTTTCTTT | CASSLALRTDYTEAFF
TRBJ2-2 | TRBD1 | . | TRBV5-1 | TGCGCCAGCAGCTGGGGTCCGGACAGGGGGTCGAACACCGGGGAGCTGTTTTTT | CASSWGPDRGSNTGELFF
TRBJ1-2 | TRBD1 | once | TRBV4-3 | TGCGCCAGCAGCCAAGATCTCCTAGACAGGGGGCTTGGGTGGGGCTATGGCTACACCTTC | CASSQDLLDRGLGWGYGYTF
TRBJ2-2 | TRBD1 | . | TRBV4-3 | TGCGCCAGCAGCCAAGACGGGACAGCGAACACCGGGGAGCTGTTTTTT | CASSQDGTANTGELFF
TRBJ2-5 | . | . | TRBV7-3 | TGTGCCAGCAGCTTAACGAGCGTGGAGACCCAGTACTTC | CASSLTSVETQYF
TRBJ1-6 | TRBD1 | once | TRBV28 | TGTGCCAGCAGTTCTCCCGGGACAGGGATTAATTCACCCCTCCACTTT | CASSSPGTGINSPLHF